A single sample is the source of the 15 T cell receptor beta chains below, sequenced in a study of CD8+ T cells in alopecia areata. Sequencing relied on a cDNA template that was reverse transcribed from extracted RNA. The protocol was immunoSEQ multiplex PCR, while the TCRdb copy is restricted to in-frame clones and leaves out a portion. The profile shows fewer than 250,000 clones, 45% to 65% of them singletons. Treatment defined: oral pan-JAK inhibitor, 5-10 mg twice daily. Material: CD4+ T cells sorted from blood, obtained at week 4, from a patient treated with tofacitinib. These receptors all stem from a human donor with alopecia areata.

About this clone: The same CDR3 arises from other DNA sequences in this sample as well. The CDR3 spells CASSYRGRETQYF. The CDR3 bases are TGTGCCAGCAGTTACCGGGGGCGGGAGACCCAGTACTTC. This sequence joins TRBV6-6 and TRBJ2-5; D possibly uses TRBD1 or TRBD2 (6 bases each). Germline V gene sequence: CDR1 MNHNY, CDR2 SVGAGI (reference sequence). The CDR3 loop spans 13 amino acids. The V end lost 2 bases, the J end lost 5 bases, and 9 bases lay between the germline ends.

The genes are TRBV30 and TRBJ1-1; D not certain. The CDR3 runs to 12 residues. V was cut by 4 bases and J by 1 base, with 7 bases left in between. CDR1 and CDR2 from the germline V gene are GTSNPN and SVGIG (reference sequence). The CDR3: CAWTRQNTEAFF. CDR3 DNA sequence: TGTGCCTGGACCCGGCAGAACACTGAAGCTTTCTTT.

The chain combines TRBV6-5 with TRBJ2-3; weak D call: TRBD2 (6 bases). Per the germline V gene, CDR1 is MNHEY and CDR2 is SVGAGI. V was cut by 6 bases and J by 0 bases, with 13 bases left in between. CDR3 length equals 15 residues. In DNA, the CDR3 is TGTGCCAGCAGATTTAGCGGAGACAGCACAGATACGCAGTATTTT. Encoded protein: CASRFSGDSTDTQYF.

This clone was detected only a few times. The CDR3 DNA reads as TGCGCCAGCAGCTTGGGGCATCGGCCGGTGAACACTGAAGCTTTCTTT. Amino acids: CASSLGHRPVNTEAFF. The gene calls are TRBV5-1 and TRBJ1-1; unclear D gene. Germline-derived CDR1 and CDR2 are SGHRS and YFSETQ. The CDR3 is 16 amino acids. Trimming shortened V by 0 bases and J by 0 bases, and 12 bases separated the two germline ends.

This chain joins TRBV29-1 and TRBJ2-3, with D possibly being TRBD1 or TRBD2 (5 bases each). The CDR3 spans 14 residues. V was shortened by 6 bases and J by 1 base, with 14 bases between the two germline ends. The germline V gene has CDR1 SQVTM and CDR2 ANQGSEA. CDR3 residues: CSVGDASRTDTQYF. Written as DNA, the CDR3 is TGCAGCGTAGGGGACGCCAGCCGCACAGATACGCAGTATTTT.

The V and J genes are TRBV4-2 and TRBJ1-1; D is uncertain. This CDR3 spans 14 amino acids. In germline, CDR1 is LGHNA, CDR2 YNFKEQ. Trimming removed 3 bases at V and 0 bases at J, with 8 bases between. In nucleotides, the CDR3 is TGTGCCAGCAGCCAGTCCATCTTGAACACTGAAGCTTTCTTT. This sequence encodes CASSQSILNTEAFF.

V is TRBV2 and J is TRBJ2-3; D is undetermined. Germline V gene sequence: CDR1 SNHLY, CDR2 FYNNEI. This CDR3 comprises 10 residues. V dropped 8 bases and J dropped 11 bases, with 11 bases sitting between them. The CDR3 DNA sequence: TGTGCCAGCGGGGAAGGGCGGCAGTATTTT. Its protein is CASGEGRQYF.

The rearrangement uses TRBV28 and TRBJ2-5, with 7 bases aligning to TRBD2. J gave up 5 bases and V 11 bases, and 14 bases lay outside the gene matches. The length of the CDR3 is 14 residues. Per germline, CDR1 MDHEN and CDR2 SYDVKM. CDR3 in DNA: TGTGCCGCTGGAGGGGAGGGCCTTCTGGAGACCCAGTACTTC. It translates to CAAGGEGLLETQYF.

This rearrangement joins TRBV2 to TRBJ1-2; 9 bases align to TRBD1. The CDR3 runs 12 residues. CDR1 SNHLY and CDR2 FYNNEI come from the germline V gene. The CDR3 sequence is CVPRQGEGGYTF. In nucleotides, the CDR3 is TGTGTTCCCCGACAGGGGGAGGGTGGCTACACCTTC. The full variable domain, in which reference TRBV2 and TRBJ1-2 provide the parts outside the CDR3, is EPEVTQTPSHQVTQMGQEVILRCVPISNHLYFYWYRQILGQKVEFLVSFYNNEISEKSEIFDDQFSVERPDGSNFTLKIRSTKLEDSAMYFCVPRQGEGGYTFGSGTRLTVV.

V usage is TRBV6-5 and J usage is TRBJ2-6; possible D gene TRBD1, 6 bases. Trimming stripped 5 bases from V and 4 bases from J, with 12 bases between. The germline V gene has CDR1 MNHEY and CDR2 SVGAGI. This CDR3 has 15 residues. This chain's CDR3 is CASSPSQGGANVLTF. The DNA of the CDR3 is TGTGCCAGCAGTCCCAGCCAGGGGGGGGCCAACGTCCTGACTTTC.

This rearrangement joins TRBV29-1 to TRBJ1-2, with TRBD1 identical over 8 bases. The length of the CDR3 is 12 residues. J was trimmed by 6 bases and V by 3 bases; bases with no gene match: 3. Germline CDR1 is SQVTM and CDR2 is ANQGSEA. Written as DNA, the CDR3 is TGCAGCGTTGACAGGGGGCTTGATGGCTACACCTTC. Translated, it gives CSVDRGLDGYTF.

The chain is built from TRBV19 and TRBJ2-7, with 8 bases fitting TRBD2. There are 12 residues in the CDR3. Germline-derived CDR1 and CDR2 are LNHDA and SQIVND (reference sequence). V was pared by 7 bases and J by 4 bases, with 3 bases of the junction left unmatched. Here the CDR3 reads CASTSGGYEQYF. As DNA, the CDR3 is TGTGCCAGTACCTCGGGGGGGTACGAGCAGTACTTC.

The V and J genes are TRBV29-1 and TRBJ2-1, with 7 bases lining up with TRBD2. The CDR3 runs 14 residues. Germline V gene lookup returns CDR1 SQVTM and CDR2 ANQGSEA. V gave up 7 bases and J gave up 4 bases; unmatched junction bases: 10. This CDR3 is CSARESSGYNEQFF. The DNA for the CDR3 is TGCAGCGCCCGGGAGTCTAGCGGTTACAATGAGCAGTTCTTC.

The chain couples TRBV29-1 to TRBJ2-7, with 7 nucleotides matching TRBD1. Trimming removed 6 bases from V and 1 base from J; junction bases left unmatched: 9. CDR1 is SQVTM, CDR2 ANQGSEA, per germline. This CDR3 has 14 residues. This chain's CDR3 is CSVPQGSGSYEQYF. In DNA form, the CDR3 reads TGCAGCGTGCCACAGGGGAGTGGGTCCTACGAGCAGTACTTC.

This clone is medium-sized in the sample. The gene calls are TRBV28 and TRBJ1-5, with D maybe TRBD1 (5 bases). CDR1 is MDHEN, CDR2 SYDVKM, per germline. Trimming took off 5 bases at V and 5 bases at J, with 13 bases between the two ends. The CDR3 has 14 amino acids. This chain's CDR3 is CASSPLGGDQPQHF. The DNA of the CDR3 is TGTGCCAGCAGTCCCCTCGGGGGTGATCAGCCCCAGCATTTT.